Reported below is one T cell receptor beta chain. These data originate in a study of blood T cell repertoires in COVID-19. Whole-study context: Sources were T cells, B-cell-depleted T cells, or PBMCs; the material itself was cDNA or gDNA.

V dropped 1 base and J dropped 3 bases, with 7 bases sitting between them. The CDR3 length is 13 residues. In germline, CDR1 is LNHDA, CDR2 SQIVND (reference sequence). Assay: immunoSEQ multiplex PCR; the TCRdb copy retains only in-frame clones and omits some. The sample consists of fewer than 300,000 clones, about four fifths of them appearing once. Clinical history as reported by participants underpinned cohort assignment. V usage is TRBV19 and J usage is TRBJ2-7, with no clear D. The clonotype originates from a middle-aged man who had been exposed to COVID-19. Material for sequencing was PBMCs or T cells enriched from blood (not recorded which). The CDR3 DNA reads as TGTGCCAGTAGTATAGGTGGTAGCTACGAGCAGTACTTC. It codes for CASSIGGSYEQYF.